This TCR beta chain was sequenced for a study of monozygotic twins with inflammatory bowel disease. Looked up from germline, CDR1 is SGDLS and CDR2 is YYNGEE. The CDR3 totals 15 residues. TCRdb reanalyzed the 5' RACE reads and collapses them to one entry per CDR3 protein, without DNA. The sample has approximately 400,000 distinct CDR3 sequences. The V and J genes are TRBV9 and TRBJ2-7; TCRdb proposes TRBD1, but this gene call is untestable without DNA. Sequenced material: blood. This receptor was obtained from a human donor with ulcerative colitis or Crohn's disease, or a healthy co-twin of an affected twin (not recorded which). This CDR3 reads CASSVALDRGYEQYF.